What follows describes a single TCR beta chain. The sample originates from a study of blood T cell repertoires in COVID-19. The overall study: There were acute and convalescent COVID-19 samples, and they came from the United States, Italy and Spain. PBMCs, B-cell-depleted T cells, or T cells were the source of the cDNA or gDNA that made up the material.

The study assigned cohorts using participant-reported clinical history. CDR3 length: 13 residues. Germline CDR1 is PRHDT and CDR2 is FYEKMQ (reference sequence). The V gene lost 11 bases and the J gene lost 13 bases, with 26 bases spanning the gap. Original methodology: It was from reference gene primer amplification that nucleated cell counts were estimated. Assay: immunoSEQ multiplex PCR; the TCRdb copy retains only in-frame clones and omits some. That table gives V, J and clone size, and the DNA gave D and trimming. The sample includes around 300,000 clones, 86% seen only once; the top ten take approximately 2.6%.

This TCR came from a woman under 30 who had recovered from COVID-19. The V call is TRBV13, the J call TRBJ1-2; D unclear. The sequenced sample was PBMCs or T cells enriched from blood (not recorded which). The CDR3 reads CAVRRASSWRRTF. The DNA of the CDR3 is TGTGCCGTCCGGCGTGCCAGCTCGTGGCGGCGCACCTTC.